The rows below give T cell receptor beta chains drawn from one sample of a study of cytomegalovirus exposure and HLA in healthy donors. TCRdb's copy holds only in-frame clones and misses some; the assay was immunoSEQ multiplex PCR. The table has about 130,000 clones, about 88% seen once. The specimen sequenced was PBMCs. All receptors derive from a woman younger than 30 in good health and CMV-seropositive. Both conserved end residues are part of each CDR3. The D gene is left open where the match is weak. Not all rows give a size; the values are once, few, many and, for expanded clones, a class.

d_gene: -; v_gene: TRBV30; j_gene: TRBJ1-2; abundance: -; CDR3aa: CAWDSRTNYGYTF; CDR3nt: TGTGCCTGGGACTCAAGGACTAACTATGGCTACACCTTC
d_gene: TRBD2; v_gene: TRBV7-8; j_gene: TRBJ2-1; abundance: -; CDR3aa: CASSLSGGAGNEQFF; CDR3nt: TGTGCCAGCAGCCTGAGCGGGGGGGCAGGGAATGAGCAGTTCTTC
d_gene: TRBD2; v_gene: TRBV5-8; j_gene: TRBJ2-1; abundance: -; CDR3aa: CASSLSRTSGGLRGNEQFF; CDR3nt: TGTGCCAGCAGCCTATCGCGGACTAGCGGGGGCCTGAGGGGGAATGAGCAGTTCTTC
d_gene: TRBD2; v_gene: TRBV14; j_gene: TRBJ2-5; abundance: -; CDR3aa: CASSLAGAQETQYF; CDR3nt: TGTGCCAGCAGCCTAGCGGGGGCCCAAGAGACCCAGTACTTC
d_gene: TRBD1; v_gene: TRBV5-6; j_gene: TRBJ1-2; abundance: -; CDR3aa: CASPDLRDSPYGYTF; CDR3nt: TGTGCCAGCCCGGACCTCCGGGACAGCCCCTATGGCTACACCTTC
d_gene: -; v_gene: TRBV30; j_gene: TRBJ1-1; abundance: once; CDR3aa: CAWTRSRTFYQAFF; CDR3nt: TGTGCCTGGACCAGATCGAGGACTTTCTATCAAGCTTTCTTT
d_gene: -; v_gene: TRBV11-2; j_gene: TRBJ2-2; abundance: -; CDR3aa: CASSFSRTGELFF; CDR3nt: TGTGCCAGCAGCTTCTCACGGACCGGGGAGCTGTTTTTT
d_gene: -; v_gene: TRBV5-4; j_gene: TRBJ1-1; abundance: -; CDR3aa: CASSTQTGTEAFF; CDR3nt: TGTGCCAGCAGCACACAAACAGGAACTGAAGCTTTCTTT
d_gene: -; v_gene: TRBV6-5; j_gene: TRBJ1-2; abundance: few; CDR3aa: CASSSQGGADGYTF; CDR3nt: TGTGCCAGCAGTTCTCAAGGGGGGGCGGATGGCTACACCTTC
d_gene: -; v_gene: TRBV27; j_gene: TRBJ2-7; abundance: -; CDR3aa: CASSPKDFSYEQYF; CDR3nt: TGTGCCAGCAGCCCAAAGGACTTCTCCTACGAGCAGTACTTC
d_gene: TRBD2; v_gene: TRBV7-2; j_gene: TRBJ2-7; abundance: -; CDR3aa: CASSLGSGGPYEQYF; CDR3nt: TGTGCCAGCAGCTTAGGGAGCGGGGGCCCCTACGAGCAGTACTTC
d_gene: -; v_gene: TRBV5-6; j_gene: TRBJ1-1; abundance: once; CDR3aa: CASRFIQKNTEAFF; CDR3nt: TGTGCCAGCAGATTTATCCAGAAGAACACTGAAGCTTTCTTT
d_gene: TRBD1; v_gene: TRBV5-1; j_gene: TRBJ1-2; abundance: few; CDR3aa: CASSWDRGEAYGYTF; CDR3nt: TGCGCCAGCAGCTGGGACAGGGGAGAAGCTTATGGCTACACCTTC
d_gene: TRBD1; v_gene: TRBV12-5; j_gene: TRBJ1-2; abundance: -; CDR3aa: CASGLRQGADGYTF; CDR3nt: TGTGCTAGTGGTTTGAGACAGGGGGCTGATGGCTACACCTTC
d_gene: TRBD2; v_gene: TRBV19; j_gene: TRBJ2-3; abundance: -; CDR3aa: CASSPGAGEAQYF; CDR3nt: TGTGCCAGTTCCCCGGGCGCGGGGGAAGCGCAGTATTTT
d_gene: TRBD2; v_gene: TRBV28; j_gene: TRBJ2-2; abundance: -; CDR3aa: CASSPRLGTSSTGELFF; CDR3nt: TGTGCCAGCAGTCCCAGGCTAGGGACTAGCAGCACCGGGGAGCTGTTTTTT
d_gene: -; v_gene: TRBV5-6; j_gene: TRBJ1-4; abundance: -; CDR3aa: CASSPKIRVEKLFF; CDR3nt: TGTGCCAGCAGCCCTAAAATCAGGGTCGAAAAACTGTTTTTT
d_gene: -; v_gene: TRBV27; j_gene: TRBJ1-1; abundance: -; CDR3aa: CASSLSVNTEAFF; CDR3nt: TGTGCCAGCAGTTTATCCGTGAACACTGAAGCTTTCTTT
d_gene: TRBD2; v_gene: TRBV6-5; j_gene: TRBJ2-7; abundance: -; CDR3aa: CASSRGGFYEQYF; CDR3nt: TGTGCCAGCTCCCGGGGGGGGTTCTACGAGCAGTACTTC
d_gene: -; v_gene: TRBV6-5; j_gene: TRBJ1-3; abundance: -; CDR3aa: CASSTVLSSGNTIYF; CDR3nt: TGTGCCAGCAGCACGGTCCTTTCCTCTGGAAACACCATATATTTT
d_gene: -; v_gene: TRBV6-5; j_gene: TRBJ2-2; abundance: -; CDR3aa: CASLGQHTGELFF; CDR3nt: TGTGCCAGCTTGGGGCAGCACACCGGGGAGCTGTTTTTT
d_gene: -; v_gene: TRBV19; j_gene: TRBJ1-2; abundance: -; CDR3aa: CASSIEAGLNYGYTF; CDR3nt: TGTGCCAGTAGTATAGAGGCAGGACTAAACTATGGCTACACCTTC
d_gene: -; v_gene: TRBV7-2; j_gene: TRBJ1-5; abundance: -; CDR3aa: CASSLGGYSNQPQHF; CDR3nt: TGTGCCAGCAGCTTGGGAGGCTATAGCAATCAGCCCCAGCATTTT
d_gene: TRBD2; v_gene: TRBV9; j_gene: TRBJ2-3; abundance: -; CDR3aa: CASSQRLAGSTDTQYF; CDR3nt: TGTGCCAGCAGCCAACGACTAGCGGGGAGCACAGATACGCAGTATTTT
d_gene: -; v_gene: TRBV6-5; j_gene: TRBJ2-1; abundance: -; CDR3aa: CASSPAGARYNEQFF; CDR3nt: TGTGCCAGCAGTCCTGCGGGGGCGAGGTACAATGAGCAGTTCTTC
d_gene: TRBD1; v_gene: TRBV10-3; j_gene: TRBJ1-2; abundance: once; CDR3aa: CAISKSGQGNYGYTF; CDR3nt: TGTGCCATCAGTAAGTCAGGACAGGGAAACTATGGCTACACCTTC
d_gene: TRBD1; v_gene: TRBV10-3; j_gene: TRBJ1-5; abundance: -; CDR3aa: CAISITGDRNQPQHF; CDR3nt: TGTGCCATCAGCATCACAGGGGACCGAAATCAGCCCCAGCATTTT
d_gene: -; v_gene: TRBV4-1; j_gene: TRBJ1-1; abundance: -; CDR3aa: CASSPTPGNTEAFF; CDR3nt: TGCGCCAGCAGCCCCACTCCAGGAAACACTGAAGCTTTCTTT
d_gene: -; v_gene: TRBV25-1; j_gene: TRBJ2-2; abundance: -; CDR3aa: CASSATQGGELFF; CDR3nt: TGTGCCAGCAGTGCTACTCAGGGCGGGGAGCTGTTTTTT
d_gene: -; v_gene: TRBV4-1; j_gene: TRBJ2-5; abundance: few; CDR3aa: CASSRSGIETQYF; CDR3nt: TGCGCCAGCAGCCGTAGCGGTATCGAGACCCAGTACTTC
d_gene: -; v_gene: TRBV6-5; j_gene: TRBJ1-2; abundance: many; CDR3aa: CASSLQATAFYGYTF; CDR3nt: TGTGCCAGCAGTTTACAGGCTACCGCTTTCTATGGCTACACCTTC
d_gene: -; v_gene: TRBV14; j_gene: TRBJ1-6; abundance: -; CDR3aa: CASSLGARGNSPLHF; CDR3nt: TGTGCCAGCAGCCTGGGGGCCAGGGGCAATTCACCCCTCCACTTT
d_gene: -; v_gene: TRBV15; j_gene: TRBJ1-4; abundance: -; CDR3aa: CATSRETRLNYEKLFF; CDR3nt: TGTGCCACCAGCAGAGAGACACGGCTCAATTACGAAAAACTGTTTTTT
d_gene: -; v_gene: TRBV7-6; j_gene: TRBJ2-5; abundance: -; CDR3aa: CASSSWTDQETQYF; CDR3nt: TGTGCCAGCAGCTCCTGGACAGATCAAGAGACCCAGTACTTC
d_gene: TRBD1; v_gene: TRBV23-1; j_gene: TRBJ2-7; abundance: -; CDR3aa: CASSQRTGPYEQYF; CDR3nt: TGCGCCAGCAGTCAACGGACAGGGCCCTACGAGCAGTACTTC
d_gene: -; v_gene: TRBV6-5; j_gene: TRBJ1-2; abundance: -; CDR3aa: CASSPLGGGSYGYTF; CDR3nt: TGTGCCAGCAGTCCCCTTGGGGGGGGAAGCTATGGCTACACCTTC
d_gene: -; v_gene: TRBV25-1; j_gene: TRBJ1-1; abundance: once; CDR3aa: CASSPRTQALNTEAFF; CDR3nt: TGTGCCAGCAGTCCCCGTACCCAAGCTTTGAACACTGAAGCTTTCTTT
d_gene: TRBD2; v_gene: TRBV7-6; j_gene: TRBJ2-3; abundance: -; CDR3aa: CASSLTVGKRGKEDTQYF; CDR3nt: TGTGCCAGCAGCTTGACCGTCGGTAAGCGGGGGAAGGAAGATACGCAGTATTTT
d_gene: -; v_gene: TRBV27; j_gene: TRBJ2-6; abundance: few; CDR3aa: CASSLSPVSGANVLTF; CDR3nt: TGTGCCAGCAGTTTATCTCCCGTCTCTGGGGCCAACGTCCTGACTTTC
d_gene: TRBD1; v_gene: TRBV18; j_gene: TRBJ1-2; abundance: -; CDR3aa: CASSPRGQGDGYTF; CDR3nt: TGTGCCAGCTCACCAAGGGGACAGGGTGATGGCTACACCTTC
d_gene: TRBD2; v_gene: TRBV7-8; j_gene: TRBJ2-3; abundance: few; CDR3aa: CASSRAGTSGSTDTQYF; CDR3nt: TGTGCCAGCAGCCGCGCCGGGACTAGCGGGAGCACAGATACGCAGTATTTT
d_gene: -; v_gene: TRBV11-2; j_gene: TRBJ1-1; abundance: once; CDR3aa: CASSHRGNMNTEAFF; CDR3nt: TGTGCCAGCAGTCATCGGGGTAACATGAACACTGAAGCTTTCTTT
d_gene: TRBD1; v_gene: TRBV6-5; j_gene: TRBJ1-4; abundance: -; CDR3aa: CASSYGDRGLEKLFF; CDR3nt: TGTGCCAGCAGTTACGGGGACAGGGGGCTTGAAAAACTGTTTTTT
d_gene: TRBD1; v_gene: TRBV10-3; j_gene: TRBJ1-1; abundance: -; CDR3aa: CAISSNDRANTEAFF; CDR3nt: TGTGCCATCAGTTCAAACGACAGGGCGAACACTGAAGCTTTCTTT
d_gene: TRBD2; v_gene: TRBV9; j_gene: TRBJ2-3; abundance: -; CDR3aa: CASSVHASGLSTDTQYF; CDR3nt: TGTGCCAGCAGCGTACACGCTAGCGGACTTAGCACAGATACGCAGTATTTT
d_gene: -; v_gene: TRBV11-2; j_gene: TRBJ1-3; abundance: -; CDR3aa: CASSLEPRSTAGNTIYF; CDR3nt: TGTGCCAGCAGCCTCGAACCCCGATCGACAGCGGGAAACACCATATATTTT
d_gene: -; v_gene: TRBV5-6; j_gene: TRBJ2-1; abundance: once; CDR3aa: CASSREWGGEQFF; CDR3nt: TGTGCCAGCAGTCGAGAGTGGGGCGGTGAGCAGTTCTTC
d_gene: -; v_gene: TRBV27; j_gene: TRBJ2-3; abundance: -; CDR3aa: CASSLQAGWGYSDTQYF; CDR3nt: TGTGCCAGCAGTCTCCAGGCGGGGTGGGGGTATTCAGATACGCAGTATTTT
d_gene: -; v_gene: TRBV4-1; j_gene: TRBJ2-3; abundance: -; CDR3aa: CASSQEVAGHTDTQYF; CDR3nt: TGCGCCAGCAGCCAAGAAGTGGCGGGGCATACAGATACGCAGTATTTT
d_gene: -; v_gene: TRBV7-9; j_gene: TRBJ1-2; abundance: -; CDR3aa: CASNEGRRGGYTF; CDR3nt: TGTGCCAGCAACGAAGGGAGAAGAGGGGGCTACACCTTC
d_gene: TRBD2; v_gene: TRBV5-4; j_gene: TRBJ2-5; abundance: -; CDR3aa: CASSLDSSGSGETQYF; CDR3nt: TGTGCCAGCAGCTTGGACTCTAGCGGGTCGGGAGAGACCCAGTACTTC
d_gene: TRBD1; v_gene: TRBV5-6; j_gene: TRBJ1-4; abundance: -; CDR3aa: CASSLGTGGPSIEKLFF; CDR3nt: TGTGCCAGCAGCTTAGGGACAGGAGGACCTTCTATAGAAAAACTGTTTTTT